This is a list of T cell receptor beta chains from one sample in a study of vaccination effects on CD4 cells after COVID-19. This table comes from immunoSEQ multiplex PCR, and its TCRdb copy is limited to in-frame clones, with some not included. This sample has 20,000 to 30,000 clones, with 69% found just once. These receptors lack a known antigen. Here the sequenced sample was CD4+ T cells from PBMCs cultured with SARS-CoV-2 spike peptides, taken after COVID-19 vaccination. All receptors come from a human donor who received a COVID-19 vaccine. Both conserved end residues are part of each CDR3. The D gene is left open where the match is weak. Expanded clones are given a class, and other clones once, few, many or no size at all.

abundance: -
j_gene: TRBJ2-1
d_gene: -
v_gene: TRBV19
CDR3aa: CASSRWNEQFF
CDR3nt: TGTGCCAGTAGTCGGTGGAATGAGCAGTTCTTC

abundance: -
j_gene: TRBJ2-1
d_gene: TRBD2
v_gene: TRBV3-1/TRBV3-2
CDR3aa: CASSPTGTINNEQFF
CDR3nt: TGTGCCAGCAGCCCGACCGGGACTATAAACAATGAGCAGTTCTTC

abundance: once
j_gene: TRBJ2-6
d_gene: -
v_gene: TRBV10-1
CDR3aa: CASSESGAGANVLTF
CDR3nt: TGCGCCAGCAGTGAGTCTGGGGCTGGGGCCAACGTCCTGACTTTC

abundance: -
j_gene: TRBJ1-2
d_gene: TRBD1
v_gene: TRBV24-1
CDR3aa: CATSDSRQGYGYTF
CDR3nt: TGTGCCACCAGTGATTCCCGACAGGGATATGGCTACACCTTC

abundance: -
j_gene: TRBJ1-3
d_gene: -
v_gene: TRBV5-1
CDR3aa: CASRFAGSAAGNTIYF
CDR3nt: TGCGCCAGCAGGTTCGCGGGCTCGGCGGCTGGAAACACCATATATTTT

abundance: -
j_gene: TRBJ1-2
d_gene: TRBD1
v_gene: TRBV6-5
CDR3aa: CASSYGQAPYGYTF
CDR3nt: TGTGCCAGCAGTTACGGACAGGCGCCCTATGGCTACACCTTC

abundance: once
j_gene: TRBJ2-3
d_gene: -
v_gene: TRBV29-1
CDR3aa: CSVAYTGILTDTQYF
CDR3nt: TGCAGCGTTGCTTATACAGGGATCCTCACAGATACGCAGTATTTT

abundance: few
j_gene: TRBJ1-6
d_gene: -
v_gene: TRBV20-1
CDR3aa: CSASAEGDGPLHF
CDR3nt: TGCAGTGCTAGTGCCGAGGGGGATGGTCCCCTCCACTTT

abundance: -
j_gene: TRBJ1-6
d_gene: -
v_gene: TRBV27
CDR3aa: CASSLSSPGRYNSPLHF
CDR3nt: TGTGCCAGCAGTTTATCGTCCCCAGGGAGGTATAATTCACCCCTCCACTTT

abundance: -
j_gene: TRBJ1-2
d_gene: -
v_gene: TRBV20-1
CDR3aa: CSASGAQGYYGYTF
CDR3nt: TGCAGTGCTAGTGGGGCCCAGGGTTACTATGGCTACACCTTC

abundance: -
j_gene: TRBJ1-5
d_gene: -
v_gene: TRBV2
CDR3aa: CASNGARSNQPQHF
CDR3nt: TGTGCCAGCAATGGGGCCCGAAGCAATCAGCCCCAGCATTTT

abundance: -
j_gene: TRBJ2-1
d_gene: -
v_gene: TRBV6-1
CDR3aa: CASSDGTYSNEQFF
CDR3nt: TGTGCCAGCAGTGACGGCACTTACTCGAATGAGCAGTTCTTC

abundance: -
j_gene: TRBJ2-1
d_gene: TRBD2
v_gene: TRBV4-1
CDR3aa: CASSQVGLAGGYSSYNEQFF
CDR3nt: TGCGCCAGCAGCCAAGTAGGTCTAGCGGGGGGGTATAGCTCCTACAATGAGCAGTTCTTC

abundance: -
j_gene: TRBJ2-7
d_gene: -
v_gene: TRBV19
CDR3aa: CASRTRDGGYEQYF
CDR3nt: TGTGCCAGTAGAACTCGGGATGGGGGTTACGAGCAGTACTTC

abundance: -
j_gene: TRBJ2-5
d_gene: TRBD2
v_gene: TRBV19
CDR3aa: CASSIFSGNQETQYF
CDR3nt: TGTGCCAGTAGTATTTTTAGCGGGAATCAAGAGACCCAGTACTTC

abundance: -
j_gene: TRBJ2-6
d_gene: -
v_gene: TRBV19
CDR3aa: CASSIPRGVKGANVLTF
CDR3nt: TGTGCCAGTAGTATCCCCAGGGGTGTGAAAGGGGCCAACGTCCTGACTTTC

abundance: few
j_gene: TRBJ2-7
d_gene: -
v_gene: TRBV11-2
CDR3aa: CASTPRMKQYF
CDR3nt: TGTGCCAGCACCCCCCGTATGAAGCAGTACTTC

abundance: -
j_gene: TRBJ1-3
d_gene: -
v_gene: TRBV9
CDR3aa: CASSKEGFARSGNTIYF
CDR3nt: TGTGCCAGCAGCAAGGAGGGGTTCGCGAGGTCTGGAAACACCATATATTTT

abundance: -
j_gene: TRBJ1-4
d_gene: -
v_gene: TRBV6-5
CDR3aa: CASSYWAGEGEKLFF
CDR3nt: TGTGCCAGCAGTTACTGGGCGGGCGAGGGAGAAAAACTGTTTTTT

abundance: medium-sized
j_gene: TRBJ1-5
d_gene: -
v_gene: TRBV7-2
CDR3aa: CASSLVQISNQPQHF
CDR3nt: TGTGCCAGCAGCTTAGTACAGATTAGCAATCAGCCCCAGCATTTT

abundance: -
j_gene: TRBJ2-7
d_gene: TRBD1
v_gene: TRBV5-1
CDR3aa: CASSLWQGVSYEQYF
CDR3nt: TGCGCCAGCAGCTTGTGGCAGGGGGTTTCCTACGAGCAGTACTTC

abundance: -
j_gene: TRBJ1-2
d_gene: -
v_gene: TRBV3-1/TRBV3-2
CDR3aa: CASSLGTPGGYTF
CDR3nt: TGTGCCAGCAGCCTGGGAACTCCGGGGGGCTACACCTTC

abundance: -
j_gene: TRBJ2-7
d_gene: -
v_gene: TRBV6-5
CDR3aa: CASTRAATQPYEQYF
CDR3nt: TGTGCCAGCACTCGAGCGGCGACTCAACCCTACGAGCAGTACTTC

abundance: -
j_gene: TRBJ2-1
d_gene: -
v_gene: TRBV5-1
CDR3aa: CASSLGLTVPGGEQFF
CDR3nt: TGCGCCAGCAGCTTGGGGCTAACCGTTCCTGGAGGGGAGCAGTTCTTC

abundance: few
j_gene: TRBJ2-1
d_gene: -
v_gene: TRBV3-1/TRBV3-2
CDR3aa: CASSQDMTTEQFF
CDR3nt: TGTGCCAGCAGCCAAGATATGACCACTGAGCAGTTCTTC

abundance: -
j_gene: TRBJ1-5
d_gene: -
v_gene: TRBV9
CDR3aa: CASSVGAVNDQPQHF
CDR3nt: TGTGCCAGCAGCGTAGGGGCAGTAAATGATCAGCCCCAGCATTTT

abundance: -
j_gene: TRBJ1-1
d_gene: -
v_gene: TRBV6-5
CDR3aa: CASSYALGAMNTEAFF
CDR3nt: TGTGCCAGCAGTTACGCTCTCGGGGCAATGAACACTGAAGCTTTCTTT

abundance: -
j_gene: TRBJ2-5
d_gene: -
v_gene: TRBV19
CDR3aa: CASSVPQETQYF
CDR3nt: TGTGCCAGTAGTGTTCCCCAAGAGACCCAGTACTTC

abundance: few
j_gene: TRBJ2-1
d_gene: TRBD2
v_gene: TRBV3-1/TRBV3-2
CDR3aa: CASSQDLLAGGGWFF
CDR3nt: TGTGCCAGCAGCCAAGATCTACTAGCGGGGGGGGGTTGGTTCTTC

abundance: -
j_gene: TRBJ1-2
d_gene: TRBD1
v_gene: TRBV15
CDR3aa: CATSLRGGAVHGYTF
CDR3nt: TGTGCCACCAGCTTAAGAGGGGGCGCGGTCCATGGCTACACCTTC

abundance: -
j_gene: TRBJ2-5
d_gene: TRBD2
v_gene: TRBV7-8
CDR3aa: CASSSFGGEVTQYF
CDR3nt: TGTGCCAGCAGCTCGTTCGGGGGGGAAGTGACCCAGTACTTC

abundance: -
j_gene: TRBJ1-1
d_gene: -
v_gene: TRBV5-1
CDR3aa: CASSLVGSGGSTEAFF
CDR3nt: TGCGCCAGCAGCTTGGTGGGGAGCGGGGGCAGTACTGAAGCTTTCTTT

abundance: -
j_gene: TRBJ2-3
d_gene: TRBD2
v_gene: TRBV6-6
CDR3aa: CASHPTTSGGTQYF
CDR3nt: TGTGCCAGCCACCCAACTACTAGCGGGGGGACGCAGTATTTT

abundance: -
j_gene: TRBJ2-7
d_gene: -
v_gene: TRBV2
CDR3aa: CASRVGYEQYF
CDR3nt: TGTGCCAGCAGGGTCGGTTACGAGCAGTACTTC

abundance: -
j_gene: TRBJ1-1
d_gene: TRBD1
v_gene: TRBV6-1
CDR3aa: CASSDRTGGRTEAFF
CDR3nt: TGTGCCAGCAGTGACAGGACAGGGGGCCGAACTGAAGCTTTCTTT

abundance: -
j_gene: TRBJ2-7
d_gene: -
v_gene: TRBV6-7
CDR3aa: CASSFGQRSYEQYF
CDR3nt: TGTGCCAGCAGTTTCGGACAGCGCTCCTACGAGCAGTACTTC

abundance: -
j_gene: TRBJ1-1
d_gene: -
v_gene: TRBV7-9
CDR3aa: CASTHRTQNTEAFF
CDR3nt: TGTGCCAGCACCCACCGAACGCAGAACACTGAAGCTTTCTTT

abundance: -
j_gene: TRBJ2-6
d_gene: -
v_gene: TRBV7-2
CDR3aa: CASSLAAGLPSGANVLTF
CDR3nt: TGTGCCAGCAGCTTAGCAGCAGGGCTCCCCTCTGGGGCCAACGTCCTGACTTTC

abundance: few
j_gene: TRBJ1-1
d_gene: -
v_gene: TRBV19
CDR3aa: CASSRPESTEAFF
CDR3nt: TGTGCCAGTAGTAGGCCGGAATCGACTGAAGCTTTCTTT

abundance: -
j_gene: TRBJ1-5
d_gene: -
v_gene: TRBV30
CDR3aa: CAWSDGLDQPQHF
CDR3nt: TGTGCCTGGAGTGACGGGCTCGATCAGCCCCAGCATTTT

abundance: -
j_gene: TRBJ1-1
d_gene: -
v_gene: TRBV6-5
CDR3aa: CASSSADRQPTEAFF
CDR3nt: TGTGCCAGCAGCTCGGCGGACAGACAGCCCACTGAAGCTTTCTTT

abundance: -
j_gene: TRBJ2-7
d_gene: -
v_gene: TRBV14
CDR3aa: CASSQDLLLGASEQYF
CDR3nt: TGTGCCAGCAGCCAAGACCTACTTTTGGGGGCCTCCGAGCAGTACTTC

abundance: -
j_gene: TRBJ1-1
d_gene: -
v_gene: TRBV7-8
CDR3aa: CASSFSPREQRNTEAFF
CDR3nt: TGTGCCAGCAGTTTTAGTCCAAGAGAACAGCGTAATACTGAAGCTTTCTTT

abundance: -
j_gene: TRBJ1-1
d_gene: -
v_gene: TRBV29-1
CDR3aa: CSVEDRTPASVLTTEAFF
CDR3nt: TGCAGCGTTGAAGATCGGACACCAGCTTCAGTTCTAACCACTGAAGCTTTCTTT

abundance: -
j_gene: TRBJ1-1
d_gene: -
v_gene: TRBV6-5
CDR3aa: CASSPFIRDTEAFF
CDR3nt: TGTGCCAGCAGCCCCTTTATTCGGGACACTGAAGCTTTCTTT

abundance: few
j_gene: TRBJ2-7
d_gene: -
v_gene: TRBV6-5
CDR3aa: CASSTAGSAYEQYF
CDR3nt: TGTGCCAGCAGTACTGCAGGATCTGCCTACGAGCAGTACTTC

abundance: -
j_gene: TRBJ1-4
d_gene: TRBD1
v_gene: TRBV5-1
CDR3aa: CASRYSGTGNNEKLFF
CDR3nt: TGCGCCAGCAGATACTCCGGGACAGGGAATAATGAAAAACTGTTTTTT

abundance: few
j_gene: TRBJ1-2
d_gene: TRBD1
v_gene: TRBV6-5
CDR3aa: CASSYSRTGGGYGYTF
CDR3nt: TGTGCCAGCAGTTACTCGAGGACAGGGGGTGGCTATGGCTACACCTTC

abundance: -
j_gene: TRBJ1-2
d_gene: TRBD1
v_gene: TRBV5-8
CDR3aa: CASSPAGGQSNYGYTF
CDR3nt: TGTGCCAGCAGCCCAGCAGGGGGACAGTCTAACTATGGCTACACCTTC

abundance: -
j_gene: TRBJ2-2
d_gene: -
v_gene: TRBV5-1
CDR3aa: CASSLTAGDLTGELFF
CDR3nt: TGCGCCAGCAGCTTGACGGCAGGGGATCTCACCGGGGAGCTGTTTTTT

abundance: -
j_gene: TRBJ1-1
d_gene: TRBD1
v_gene: TRBV3-1/TRBV3-2
CDR3aa: CASSPRLAQGALFGEAFF
CDR3nt: TGTGCCAGCAGCCCCCGGTTGGCACAGGGGGCTTTATTTGGTGAAGCTTTCTTT

abundance: -
j_gene: TRBJ2-7
d_gene: -
v_gene: TRBV19
CDR3aa: CASSKGVQRWEQYF
CDR3nt: TGTGCCAGTAGTAAGGGGGTACAGAGGTGGGAGCAGTACTTC

abundance: once
j_gene: TRBJ1-1
d_gene: TRBD1
v_gene: TRBV5-4
CDR3aa: CASSLPGTEDTEAFF
CDR3nt: TGTGCCAGCAGCTTGCCCGGGACAGAGGACACTGAAGCTTTCTTT